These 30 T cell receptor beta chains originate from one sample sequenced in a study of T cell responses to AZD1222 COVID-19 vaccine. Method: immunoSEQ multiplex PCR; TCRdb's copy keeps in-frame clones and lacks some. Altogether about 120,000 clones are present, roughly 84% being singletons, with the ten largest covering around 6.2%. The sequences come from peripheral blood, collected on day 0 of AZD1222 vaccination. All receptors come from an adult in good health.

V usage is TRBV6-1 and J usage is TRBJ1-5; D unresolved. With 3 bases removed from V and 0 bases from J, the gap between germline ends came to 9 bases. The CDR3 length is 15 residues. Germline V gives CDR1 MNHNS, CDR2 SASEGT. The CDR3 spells CASSDYASSNQPQHF. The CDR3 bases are TGTGCCAGCAGTGATTACGCATCTAGCAATCAGCCCCAGCATTTT.

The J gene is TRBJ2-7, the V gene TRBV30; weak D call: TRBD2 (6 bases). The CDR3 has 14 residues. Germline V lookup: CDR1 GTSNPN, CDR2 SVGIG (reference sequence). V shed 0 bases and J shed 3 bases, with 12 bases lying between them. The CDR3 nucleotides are TGTGCCTGGAGTGTAACGAGCGGGTGCTACGAGCAGTACTTC. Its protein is CAWSVTSGCYEQYF.

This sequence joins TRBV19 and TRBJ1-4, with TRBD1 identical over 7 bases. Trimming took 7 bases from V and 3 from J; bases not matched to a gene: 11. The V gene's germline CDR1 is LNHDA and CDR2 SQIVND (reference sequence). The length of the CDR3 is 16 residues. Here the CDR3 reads CASTSRQGTANEKLFF. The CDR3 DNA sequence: TGTGCCAGTACCTCAAGACAGGGAACGGCTAATGAAAAACTGTTTTTT.

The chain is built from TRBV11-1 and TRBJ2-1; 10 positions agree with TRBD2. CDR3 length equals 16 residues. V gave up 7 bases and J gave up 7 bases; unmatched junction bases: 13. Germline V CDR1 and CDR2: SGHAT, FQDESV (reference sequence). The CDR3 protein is CASTSRAGGPGNEQFF. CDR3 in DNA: TGTGCCAGCACATCCAGAGCGGGGGGGCCGGGGAATGAGCAGTTCTTC.

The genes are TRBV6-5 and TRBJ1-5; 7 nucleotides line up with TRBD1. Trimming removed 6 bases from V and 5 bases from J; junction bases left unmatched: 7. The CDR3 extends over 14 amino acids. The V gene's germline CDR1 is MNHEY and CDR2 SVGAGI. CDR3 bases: TGTGCCAGCAGCCGGTCAGGGGGGGATCAGCCCCAGCATTTT. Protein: CASSRSGGDQPQHF.

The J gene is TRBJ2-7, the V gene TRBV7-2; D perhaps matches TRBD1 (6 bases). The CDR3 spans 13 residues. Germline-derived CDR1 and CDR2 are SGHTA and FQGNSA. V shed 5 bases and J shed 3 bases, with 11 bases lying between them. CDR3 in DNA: TGTGCCAGCAGCACCCTACAGGGCTACGAGCAGTACTTC. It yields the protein CASSTLQGYEQYF.

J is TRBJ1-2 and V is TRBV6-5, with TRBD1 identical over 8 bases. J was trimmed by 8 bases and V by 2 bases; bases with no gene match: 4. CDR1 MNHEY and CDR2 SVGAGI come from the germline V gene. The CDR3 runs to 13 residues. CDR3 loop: CASSYAAGGGYTF. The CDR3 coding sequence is TGTGCCAGCAGTTACGCGGCAGGGGGCGGCTACACCTTC.

The CDR3 sequence: CASSVGARNTEAFF. CDR3 nucleotide sequence: TGTGCCAGCAGCGTAGGGGCGAGAAACACTGAAGCTTTCTTT. V usage is TRBV9 and J usage is TRBJ1-1, with D hard to call. In germline, CDR1 is SGDLS, CDR2 YYNGEE. V was shortened by 0 bases and J by 2 bases, with 8 bases between the two germline ends. The CDR3 is 14 amino acids.

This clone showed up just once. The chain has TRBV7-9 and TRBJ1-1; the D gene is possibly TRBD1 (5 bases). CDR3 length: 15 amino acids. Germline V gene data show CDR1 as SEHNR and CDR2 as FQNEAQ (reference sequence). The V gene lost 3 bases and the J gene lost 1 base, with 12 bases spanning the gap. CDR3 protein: CASSFGGMANTEAFF. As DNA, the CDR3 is TGTGCCAGCAGCTTCGGGGGGATGGCGAACACTGAAGCTTTCTTT.

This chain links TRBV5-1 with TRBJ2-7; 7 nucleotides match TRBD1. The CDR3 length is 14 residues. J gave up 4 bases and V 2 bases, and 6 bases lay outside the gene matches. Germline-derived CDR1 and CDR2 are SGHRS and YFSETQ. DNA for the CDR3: TGCGCCAGCAGCTTCACAGGGGTTAGTTACGAGCAGTACTTC. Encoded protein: CASSFTGVSYEQYF.

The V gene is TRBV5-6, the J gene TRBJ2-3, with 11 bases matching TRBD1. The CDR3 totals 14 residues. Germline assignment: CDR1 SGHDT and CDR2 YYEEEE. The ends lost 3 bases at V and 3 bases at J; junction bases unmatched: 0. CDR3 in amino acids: CASSWDRGTDTQYF. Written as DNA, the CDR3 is TGTGCCAGCAGCTGGGACAGGGGGACAGATACGCAGTATTTT. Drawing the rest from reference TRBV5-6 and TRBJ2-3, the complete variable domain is DAGVTQSPTHLIKTRGQQVTLRCSPKSGHDTVSWYQQALGQGPQFIFQYYEEEERQRGNFPDRFSGHQFPNYSSELNVNALLLGDSALYLCASSWDRGTDTQYFGPGTRLTVL.

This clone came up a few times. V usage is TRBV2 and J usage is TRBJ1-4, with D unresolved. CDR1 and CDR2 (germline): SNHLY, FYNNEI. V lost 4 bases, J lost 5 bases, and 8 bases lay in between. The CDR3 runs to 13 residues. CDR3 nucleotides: TGTGCCAGCAGTGGGTCGGAAAATGAAAAACTGTTTTTT. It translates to CASSGSENEKLFF.

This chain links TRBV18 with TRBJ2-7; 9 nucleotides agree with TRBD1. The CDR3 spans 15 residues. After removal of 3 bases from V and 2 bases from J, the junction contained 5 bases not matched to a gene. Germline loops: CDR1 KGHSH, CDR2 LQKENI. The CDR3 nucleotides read TGTGCCAGCTCACCGGAACAGGGGGCCACCTACGAGCAGTACTTC. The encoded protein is CASSPEQGATYEQYF.

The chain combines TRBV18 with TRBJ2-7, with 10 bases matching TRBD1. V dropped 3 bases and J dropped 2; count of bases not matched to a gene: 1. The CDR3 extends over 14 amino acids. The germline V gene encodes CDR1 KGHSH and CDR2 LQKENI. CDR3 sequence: CASSPDRGPYEQYF. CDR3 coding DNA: TGTGCCAGCTCACCTGACAGGGGGCCCTACGAGCAGTACTTC.

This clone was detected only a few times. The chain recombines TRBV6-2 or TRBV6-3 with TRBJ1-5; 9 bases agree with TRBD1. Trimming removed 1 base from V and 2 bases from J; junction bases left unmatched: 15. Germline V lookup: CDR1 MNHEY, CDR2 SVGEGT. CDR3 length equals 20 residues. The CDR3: CASSYYGDRGEMSGNQPQHF. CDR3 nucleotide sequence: TGTGCCAGCAGTTACTATGGTGACAGGGGGGAGATGAGTGGCAATCAGCCCCAGCATTTT.

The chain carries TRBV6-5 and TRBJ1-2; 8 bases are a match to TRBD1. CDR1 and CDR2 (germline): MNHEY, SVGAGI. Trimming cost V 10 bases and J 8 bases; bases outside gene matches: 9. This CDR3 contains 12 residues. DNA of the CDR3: TGTGCCACCAGGACAGGGACGTCGGGCTACACCTTC. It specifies CATRTGTSGYTF.

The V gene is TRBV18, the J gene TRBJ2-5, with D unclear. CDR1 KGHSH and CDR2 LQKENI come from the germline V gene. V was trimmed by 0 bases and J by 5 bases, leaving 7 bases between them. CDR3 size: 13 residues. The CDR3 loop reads CASSPPPGETQYF. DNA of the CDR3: TGTGCCAGCTCACCACCCCCCGGGGAGACCCAGTACTTC. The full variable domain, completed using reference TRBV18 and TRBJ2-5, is NAGVMQNPRHLVRRRGQEARLRCSPMKGHSHVYWYRQLPEEGLKFMVYLQKENIIDESGMPKERFSAEFPKEGPSILRIQQVVRGDSAAYFCASSPPPGETQYFGPGTRLLVL.

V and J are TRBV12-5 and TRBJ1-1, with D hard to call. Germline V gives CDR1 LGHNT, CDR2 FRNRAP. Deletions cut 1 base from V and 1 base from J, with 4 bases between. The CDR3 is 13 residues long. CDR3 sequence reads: CASGLEQNTEAFF. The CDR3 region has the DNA TGTGCTAGTGGTTTGGAACAGAACACTGAAGCTTTCTTT.

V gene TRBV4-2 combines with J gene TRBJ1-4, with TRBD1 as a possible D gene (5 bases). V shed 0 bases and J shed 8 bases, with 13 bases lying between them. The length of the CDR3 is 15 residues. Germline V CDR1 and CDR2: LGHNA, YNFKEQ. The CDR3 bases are TGTGCCAGCAGCCAAGATCGGGGGAACGGGGAAAAACTGTTTTTT. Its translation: CASSQDRGNGEKLFF.

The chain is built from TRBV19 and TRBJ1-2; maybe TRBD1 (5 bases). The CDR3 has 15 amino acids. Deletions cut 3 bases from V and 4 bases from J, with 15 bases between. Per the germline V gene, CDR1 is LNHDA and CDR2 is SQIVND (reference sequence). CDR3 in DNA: TGTGCCAGTAGTATGGCAGGGCAAGGAGGCTATGGCTACACCTTC. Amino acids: CASSMAGQGGYGYTF.

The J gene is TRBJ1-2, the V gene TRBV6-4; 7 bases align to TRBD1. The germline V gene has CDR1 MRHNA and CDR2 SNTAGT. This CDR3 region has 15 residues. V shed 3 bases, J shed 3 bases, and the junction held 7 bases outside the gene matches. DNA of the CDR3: TGTGCCAGCAGTGAGCTGCCCGGGACAGACTATGGCTACACCTTC. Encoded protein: CASSELPGTDYGYTF.

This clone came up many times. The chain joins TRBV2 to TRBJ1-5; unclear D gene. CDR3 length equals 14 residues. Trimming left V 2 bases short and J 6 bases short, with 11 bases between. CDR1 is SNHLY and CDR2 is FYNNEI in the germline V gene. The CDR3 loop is CASSERKGFQPQHF. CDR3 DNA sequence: TGTGCCAGCAGTGAACGGAAAGGTTTTCAGCCCCAGCATTTT.

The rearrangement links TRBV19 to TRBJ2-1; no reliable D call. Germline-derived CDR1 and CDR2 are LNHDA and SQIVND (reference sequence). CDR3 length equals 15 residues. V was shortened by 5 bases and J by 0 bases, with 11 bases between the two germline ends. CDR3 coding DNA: TGTGCCAGTAGTCCGGCGGCGAGCTCCTACAATGAGCAGTTCTTC. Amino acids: CASSPAASSYNEQFF.

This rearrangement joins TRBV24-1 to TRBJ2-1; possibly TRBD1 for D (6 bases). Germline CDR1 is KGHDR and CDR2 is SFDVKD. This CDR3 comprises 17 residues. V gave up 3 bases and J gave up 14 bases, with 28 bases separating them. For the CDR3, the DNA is TGTGCCACCAGTGATCCCCAATGGGGGCTAGCTGGTCGAGTGAAGTTCTTC. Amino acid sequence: CATSDPQWGLAGRVKFF.

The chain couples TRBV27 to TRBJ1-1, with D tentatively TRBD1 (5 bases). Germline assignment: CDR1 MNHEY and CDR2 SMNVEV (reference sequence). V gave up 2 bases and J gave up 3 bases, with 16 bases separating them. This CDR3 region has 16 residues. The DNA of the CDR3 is TGTGCCAGCAGTTTAGCCGTAGGCCCAGGGCACACTGAAGCTTTCTTT. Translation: CASSLAVGPGHTEAFF.

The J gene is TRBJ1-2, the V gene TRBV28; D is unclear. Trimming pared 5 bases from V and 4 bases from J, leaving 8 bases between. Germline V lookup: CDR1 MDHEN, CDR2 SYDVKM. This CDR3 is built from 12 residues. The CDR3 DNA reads TGTGCCAGCAGTCCTGAGGTCTATGGCTACACCTTC. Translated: CASSPEVYGYTF.

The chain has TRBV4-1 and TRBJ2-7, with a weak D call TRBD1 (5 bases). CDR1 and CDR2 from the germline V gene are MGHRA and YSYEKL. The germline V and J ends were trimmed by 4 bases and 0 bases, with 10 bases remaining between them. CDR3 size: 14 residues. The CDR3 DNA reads TGCGCCAGCAGCCCACAGGTGCGCTCCTACGAGCAGTACTTC. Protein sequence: CASSPQVRSYEQYF.

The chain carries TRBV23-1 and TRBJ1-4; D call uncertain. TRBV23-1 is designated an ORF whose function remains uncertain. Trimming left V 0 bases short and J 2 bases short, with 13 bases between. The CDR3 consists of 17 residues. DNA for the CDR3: TGCGCCAGCAGTCAATCATTGGAAACTTCGACTAATGAAAAACTGTTTTTT. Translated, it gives CASSQSLETSTNEKLFF.

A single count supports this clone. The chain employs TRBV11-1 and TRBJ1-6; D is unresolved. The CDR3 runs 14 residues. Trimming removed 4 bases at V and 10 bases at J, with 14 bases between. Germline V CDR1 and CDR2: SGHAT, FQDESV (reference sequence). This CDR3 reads CASSSSEVGSPLHF. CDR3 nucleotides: TGTGCCAGCAGCTCCTCCGAGGTTGGATCACCCCTCCACTTT.

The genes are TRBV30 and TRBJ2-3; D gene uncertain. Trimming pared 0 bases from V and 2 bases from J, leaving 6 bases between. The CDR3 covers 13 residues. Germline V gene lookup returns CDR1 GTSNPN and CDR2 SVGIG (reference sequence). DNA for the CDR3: TGTGCCTGGAGTGTAGACGACACAGATACGCAGTATTTT. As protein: CAWSVDDTDTQYF.